Listed here are 24 T cell receptor beta chains from one sample, sequenced in a study of blood T cell repertoires in COVID-19 (dated by TCRdb to 2020 to 2021). The library was generated by the immunoSEQ multiplex PCR assay. TCRdb limited this immuneACCESS table to in-frame rearrangements with V and J called. A share of clones is missing; checked studies link under half to unresolved V genes, and the rest is unexplained. This sample holds some 320,000 clones; 90% to 95% were observed only once. The top ten clones comprise around 3.9% of the sample. The sample taken for sequencing was PBMCs or T cells enriched from blood (not recorded which). The receptors were gathered from a woman younger than 45 who had been exposed to COVID-19.

This chain connects TRBV19 to TRBJ2-5; D possibly corresponds to TRBD2 (7 bases). With 1 base removed from V and 4 bases from J, the gap between germline ends came to 13 bases. There are 15 residues in the CDR3. Germline V gene sequence: CDR1 LNHDA, CDR2 SQIVND (reference sequence). DNA of the CDR3: TGTGCCAGTAGTATAGGTGGGGGGGCGAGAGAGACCCAGTACTTC. Translated, it gives CASSIGGGARETQYF.

As concerns this clone: The sample has other DNA sequences that encode this CDR3 too. This chain's CDR3 is CSVVRDSGNTIYF. The CDR3 DNA sequence: TGCAGCGTTGTCAGGGACTCTGGAAACACCATATATTTT. The rearrangement uses TRBV29-1 and TRBJ1-3; a weak D match, TRBD1 (5 bases). The CDR3 consists of 13 residues. Trimming removed 4 bases at V and 0 bases at J, with 7 bases between. Germline CDR1 SQVTM, CDR2 ANQGSEA.

There are a few counts of this clone. The chain is built from TRBV14 and TRBJ1-3; D possibly corresponds to TRBD1 (5 bases). CDR3 length: 15 amino acids. Trimming took off 4 bases at V and 6 bases at J, with 16 bases between the two ends. Germline V gene lookup returns CDR1 SGHDN and CDR2 FVKESK. Written as DNA, the CDR3 is TGTGCCAGCAGCCCCTTCGGGGGAAGGGCAAACACCATATATTTT. Residues: CASSPFGGRANTIYF.

The sample holds one count of this clone. This chain connects TRBV6-5 to TRBJ2-7; D is possibly TRBD2 (5 bases). CDR1 and CDR2 from the germline V gene are MNHEY and SVGAGI. The CDR3 loop spans 15 amino acids. V was trimmed by 0 bases and J by 2 bases, leaving 11 bases between them. CDR3 coding DNA: TGTGCCAGCAGTTACTCGCGAGAGGGCACCTACGAGCAGTACTTC. Translation gives CASSYSREGTYEQYF.

The chain combines TRBV7-2 with TRBJ1-6; 7 bases match TRBD1. Germline values: CDR1 SGHTA, CDR2 FQGNSA. The CDR3 is 17 amino acids. J was trimmed by 0 bases and V by 5 bases; bases with no gene match: 7. The CDR3 region has the DNA TGTGCCAGCAGCCCGGGACAGCTTAGCTCCTATAATTCACCCCTCCACTTT. Amino acids: CASSPGQLSSYNSPLHF.

CDR3 DNA sequence: TGTGCCAGCATGGGCAGGGAAGGGCAGCCCCAGCATTTT. Translated: CASMGREGQPQHF. The gene calls are TRBV6-5 and TRBJ1-5; a weak D match, TRBD1 (5 bases). Between the trimmed V and J ends, which lost 7 bases and 7 bases, there was a span of 14 bases. Germline CDR1 reads MNHEY; CDR2 reads SVGAGI. This CDR3 comprises 13 residues.

V and J are TRBV5-1 and TRBJ2-2; TRBD2 might be the D (5 bases). This CDR3 spans 15 amino acids. Germline CDR1 reads SGHRS; CDR2 reads YFSETQ. V was trimmed by 0 bases and J by 1 base, leaving 7 bases between them. The DNA of the CDR3 is TGCGCCAGCAGCTTGGGAGGGCAGAACACCGGGGAGCTGTTTTTT. It is translated as CASSLGGQNTGELFF.

The rearrangement joins TRBV7-2 to TRBJ1-5; 8 bases map to TRBD1. The CDR3 length is 17 residues. The junction had 16 bases not matched to a gene; V was cut back by 7 bases and J by 5 bases. The germline CDR1 and CDR2 sequences are SGHTA and FQGNSA. The CDR3 spells CASTEGVQGAPDQPQHF. The CDR3 DNA follows: TGTGCCAGCACCGAGGGTGTTCAGGGGGCGCCGGATCAGCCCCAGCATTTT.

V usage is TRBV7-9 and J usage is TRBJ2-7; 9 positions match TRBD1. The ends lost 5 bases at V and 4 bases at J; junction bases unmatched: 6. Germline lookup yields CDR1 SEHNR and CDR2 FQNEAQ (reference sequence). The CDR3 length is 14 residues. In DNA form, the CDR3 reads TGTGCCAGCAGCGTGCCGGGACAGGGTTACGAGCAGTACTTC. As protein: CASSVPGQGYEQYF.

This chain joins TRBV6-5 and TRBJ2-7; 7 nucleotides line up with TRBD1. The V segment lost 7 bases and the J segment 3 bases; nucleotides outside the gene matches: 9. Germline CDR1 reads MNHEY; CDR2 reads SVGAGI. CDR3 length: 14 amino acids. The CDR3 DNA reads TGTGCCAGCATTCCTCCGGGACAGAGCTACGAGCAGTACTTC. Residues: CASIPPGQSYEQYF.

The V gene is TRBV3-1 (or the pseudogene TRBV3-2), the J gene TRBJ2-3; TRBD2 agrees at 16 bases. Germline CDR1 and CDR2: LGHDT and YNNKEL (reference sequence). CDR3 length equals 19 residues. V shed 3 bases and J 5 bases; nucleotides not matched to a gene: 11. The CDR3 DNA reads as TGTGCCAGCAGCCAGGGAGATGGGACTAGCGGGGGGGCGGTAGATACGCAGTATTTT. This sequence encodes CASSQGDGTSGGAVDTQYF.

The chain employs TRBV5-8 and TRBJ2-5; D gene uncertain. There are 11 residues in the CDR3. Trimming took 1 base from V and 5 from J, leaving 3 bases between them. The germline gives CDR1 SGHTS, CDR2 YDEGEE. CDR3 loop: CASSLRETQYF. In DNA, the CDR3 is TGTGCCAGCAGCTTGCGGGAGACCCAGTACTTC.

The V and J genes are TRBV9 and TRBJ2-3, with 10 bases that match TRBD1. Unmatched junction bases numbered 10, after V lost 3 bases and J lost 3 bases. The CDR3 runs to 17 residues. Germline loops: CDR1 SGDLS, CDR2 YYNGEE. CDR3: CASSAPRDRGLTDTQYF. For the CDR3, the DNA is TGTGCCAGCAGCGCACCCCGGGACAGGGGTTTGACAGATACGCAGTATTTT.

The chain employs TRBV7-9 and TRBJ1-2; the D is unclear. Trimming left V 5 bases short and J 6 bases short, with 13 bases between. This CDR3 spans 13 amino acids. The germline CDR1 and CDR2 sequences are SEHNR and FQNEAQ (reference sequence). CDR3 in DNA: TGTGCCAGCAGCACAACGGTTGGAGATGGCTACACCTTC. This gives the protein CASSTTVGDGYTF.

The rearrangement uses TRBV19 and TRBJ1-1; maybe TRBD1 (6 bases). This CDR3 is 14 amino acids long. V was clipped by 3 bases and J by 4 bases, with 12 bases between them. CDR1 and CDR2 (germline): LNHDA, SQIVND (reference sequence). The DNA for the CDR3 is TGTGCCAGTAGTATGCAGGGGATGGGCACTGAAGCTTTCTTT. It codes for CASSMQGMGTEAFF.

The CDR3 reads CASRGTKTTYEQYF. In DNA form, the CDR3 reads TGTGCCAGCAGGGGGACTAAGACGACCTACGAGCAGTACTTC. V gene TRBV28 combines with J gene TRBJ2-7; TRBD2 matches at 7 bases. This CDR3 has 14 residues. Per the germline V gene, CDR1 is MDHEN and CDR2 is SYDVKM. Trimming removed 6 bases from V and 2 bases from J; junction bases left unmatched: 7.

This chain uses TRBV7-2 with TRBJ1-2, with D perhaps TRBD1 (6 bases). Germline CDR1 and CDR2: SGHTA and FQGNSA. V was cut by 4 bases and J by 4 bases, with 22 bases left in between. The CDR3 length is 17 residues. Written as DNA, the CDR3 is TGTGCCAGCAGCTCGACCTTACAAAGGACAGCAAGCTATGGCTACACCTTC. Encoded protein: CASSSTLQRTASYGYTF.

The J gene is TRBJ1-1, the V gene TRBV4-1; tentatively, D is TRBD1 (5 bases). The CDR3 covers 14 residues. The V end lost 1 base, the J end lost 6 bases, and 12 bases lay between the germline ends. CDR1 is MGHRA and CDR2 is YSYEKL in the germline V gene. The DNA for the CDR3 is TGCGCCAGCAGCCAAGTCGGCAGGGAGGCTGAAGCTTTCTTT. It encodes CASSQVGREAEAFF.

The genes are TRBV6-2 or TRBV6-3 and TRBJ2-5; 13 nucleotides agree with TRBD2. This CDR3 is 15 amino acids long. Trimming removed 5 bases from V and 5 bases from J; junction bases left unmatched: 5. Germline V gene data show CDR1 as MNHEY and CDR2 as SVGEGT. As DNA, the CDR3 is TGTGCCAGCAGTATGGGACTAGCGGGGTGGGAGACCCAGTACTTC. Translation: CASSMGLAGWETQYF.

The rearrangement uses TRBV18 and TRBJ1-3, with 7 bases fitting TRBD1. CDR3 length: 16 residues. CDR1 and CDR2 (germline): KGHSH, LQKENI. Trimming took 6 bases from V and 1 from J; bases not matched to a gene: 9. This CDR3 is CASSPAQGGSGNTIYF. CDR3 DNA sequence: TGTGCCAGCTCGCCCGCTCAGGGGGGATCTGGAAACACCATATATTTT.

The rearrangement uses TRBV5-1 and TRBJ1-1; D is possibly TRBD1 (6 bases). Germline V gene sequence: CDR1 SGHRS, CDR2 YFSETQ. The germline V and J ends were trimmed by 3 bases and 5 bases, with 14 bases remaining between them. The CDR3 runs 14 residues. CDR3 protein: CASSSGHIGTEAFF. CDR3 sequence (DNA): TGCGCCAGCAGCTCGGGACATATAGGGACTGAAGCTTTCTTT.

This rearrangement joins TRBV19 to TRBJ1-2; 7 nucleotides match TRBD1. After removal of 4 bases from V and 6 bases from J, the junction contained 11 bases not matched to a gene. Germline CDR1 LNHDA, CDR2 SQIVND (reference sequence). The CDR3 length is 15 residues. DNA of the CDR3: TGTGCCAGTAGTAGGTGGGGGACAGAGAGGGATGGCTACACCTTC. This sequence encodes CASSRWGTERDGYTF.

The CDR3 is CASSLDGGGTYEQYF. CDR3 DNA sequence: TGTGCCAGCAGCTTAGATGGCGGGGGCACCTACGAGCAGTACTTC. The V and J genes are TRBV13 and TRBJ2-7, with a weak D call TRBD2 (7 bases). Germline CDR1 and CDR2: PRHDT and FYEKMQ (reference sequence). The CDR3 spans 15 residues. Trimming shortened V by 1 base and J by 2 bases, and 12 bases separated the two germline ends.

This clone was seen only once. The CDR3 DNA is TGTGCCAGCAGCTTAGGGCAGTATAGCAATCAGCCCCAGCATTTT. This encodes CASSLGQYSNQPQHF. J is TRBJ1-5 and V is TRBV7-6; no firm D call. CDR3 length: 15 amino acids. With 1 base removed from V and 0 bases from J, the gap between germline ends came to 7 bases. CDR1 is SGHVS, CDR2 FNYEAQ, per germline.